A selection of T cell receptor beta chains follows, all from one sample in a study of shared clonotypes between healthy human individuals. The data were produced by immunoSEQ multiplex PCR, yet TCRdb's version contains in-frame clones alone and is incomplete. The sample yields 2 million to 2.5 million clones, under 95% seen once. The specimen sequenced was naive CD8+ T cells from PBMCs. These receptor sequences come from a man younger than 35 in good health. Some clones in this sample may be carry-over from other donors' samples. Both conserved end residues are part of each CDR3. D genes are given only for firm matches. Part of the rows lack a size; the others show once, few, many or a class for expanded clones.

J: TRBJ1-1
size: .
V: TRBV7-6
D: .
CDR3: CASSLAAGAMNTEAFF
DNA: TGTGCCAGCAGCTTAGCTGCAGGGGCTATGAACACTGAAGCTTTCTTT

J: TRBJ2-3
size: .
V: TRBV19
D: TRBD2
CDR3: CATSGRQAPTDTQYF
DNA: TGTGCCACAAGCGGGAGGCAAGCCCCAACAGATACGCAGTATTTT

J: TRBJ2-1
size: .
V: TRBV11-1
D: TRBD2
CDR3: CASSPAGGLRNEQFF
DNA: TGTGCCAGCAGCCCGGCGGGAGGTCTAAGGAATGAGCAGTTCTTC

J: TRBJ2-7
size: .
V: TRBV7-9
D: .
CDR3: CASSLGGRADVYEQYF
DNA: TGTGCCAGCAGCTTAGGTGGCAGGGCCGACGTCTACGAGCAGTACTTC

J: TRBJ1-2
size: .
V: TRBV9
D: TRBD1
CDR3: CASSADRGWRNGYTF
DNA: TGTGCCAGCAGCGCGGACAGGGGATGGAGAAATGGCTACACCTTC

J: TRBJ2-5
size: .
V: TRBV6-5
D: TRBD2
CDR3: CASSYLAGFQETQYF
DNA: TGTGCCAGCAGTTACTTAGCGGGGTTCCAAGAGACCCAGTACTTC

J: TRBJ2-7
size: .
V: TRBV19
D: .
CDR3: CATSYGRFYEQYF
DNA: TGTGCCACCTCCTACGGAAGATTCTACGAGCAGTACTTC

J: TRBJ2-7
size: .
V: TRBV27
D: .
CDR3: CASSFRDNSYEQYF
DNA: TGTGCCAGCAGTTTCAGGGACAACTCCTACGAGCAGTACTTC

J: TRBJ2-5
size: once
V: TRBV6-5
D: TRBD2
CDR3: CASSYPSGGPGETQYF
DNA: TGTGCCAGCAGTTACCCATCGGGAGGGCCGGGGGAGACCCAGTACTTC

J: TRBJ2-1
size: .
V: TRBV9
D: TRBD2
CDR3: CASSLLAGGTNEQFF
DNA: TGTGCCAGCAGTCTTCTAGCGGGGGGGACCAATGAGCAGTTCTTC

J: TRBJ2-7
size: .
V: TRBV27
D: TRBD1
CDR3: CASSAGTAYEQYF
DNA: TGTGCCAGCAGTGCCGGGACAGCCTACGAGCAGTACTTC

J: TRBJ2-7
size: .
V: TRBV4-3
D: TRBD1
CDR3: CASSQDRTGYTEQYF
DNA: TGCGCCAGCAGCCAAGATAGGACAGGGTACACCGAGCAGTACTTC

J: TRBJ2-5
size: .
V: TRBV5-6
D: .
CDR3: CASSLAGTGVGETQYF
DNA: TGTGCCAGCAGCTTGGCGGGCACGGGGGTTGGGGAGACCCAGTACTTC

J: TRBJ1-5
size: .
V: TRBV27
D: TRBD1
CDR3: CASSQDRAIRPQHF
DNA: TGTGCCAGCAGTCAAGACAGGGCTATTAGGCCCCAGCATTTT

J: TRBJ1-2
size: .
V: TRBV19
D: .
CDR3: CASSSEISGYTF
DNA: TGTGCCAGTAGTTCAGAAATTTCAGGCTACACCTTC

J: TRBJ2-7
size: .
V: TRBV7-9
D: .
CDR3: CASSLMDRPYEQYF
DNA: TGTGCCAGCAGCCTAATGGACAGACCCTACGAGCAGTACTTC

J: TRBJ2-1
size: .
V: TRBV27
D: .
CDR3: CASREGGAYNEQFF
DNA: TGTGCCAGCAGGGAGGGGGGGGCCTACAATGAGCAGTTCTTC

J: TRBJ1-4
size: .
V: TRBV7-9
D: .
CDR3: CASSLVGPLSNEKLFF
DNA: TGTGCCAGCAGCTTAGTTGGGCCACTTTCTAATGAAAAACTGTTTTTT

J: TRBJ2-4
size: .
V: TRBV4-2
D: .
CDR3: CASSHRTENIQYF
DNA: TGTGCCAGCAGCCACAGGACAGAAAACATTCAGTACTTC

J: TRBJ1-4
size: .
V: TRBV6-1
D: .
CDR3: CASSEIVGVNNEKLFF
DNA: TGTGCCAGCAGTGAAATCGTGGGGGTTAATAATGAAAAACTGTTTTTT

J: TRBJ1-3
size: .
V: TRBV5-1
D: TRBD1
CDR3: CASSLEDRAGNTIYF
DNA: TGCGCCAGCAGCTTGGAGGACAGGGCTGGAAACACCATATATTTT

J: TRBJ2-7
size: .
V: TRBV27
D: TRBD2
CDR3: CASSPSGPYEQYF
DNA: TGTGCCAGCAGTCCTAGCGGTCCTTACGAGCAGTACTTC

J: TRBJ2-1
size: .
V: TRBV4-3
D: .
CDR3: CASSQGGEIYNEQFF
DNA: TGCGCCAGCAGCCAAGGGGGGGAGATCTACAATGAGCAGTTCTTC

J: TRBJ2-2
size: .
V: TRBV6-1
D: .
CDR3: CASSERPSATLGELFF
DNA: TGTGCCAGCAGTGAACGGCCGAGTGCTACGCTGGGGGAGCTGTTTTTT

J: TRBJ2-2
size: .
V: TRBV14
D: .
CDR3: CASSPLKGVGNTGELFF
DNA: TGTGCCAGCAGCCCTCTAAAGGGAGTCGGGAACACCGGGGAGCTGTTTTTT

J: TRBJ2-7
size: few
V: TRBV7-9
D: .
CDR3: CASSFGTYEQYF
DNA: TGTGCCAGCAGCTTCGGTACCTACGAGCAGTACTTC

J: TRBJ1-2
size: once
V: TRBV5-4
D: .
CDR3: CASTADRWAYGYTF
DNA: TGTGCCAGCACCGCAGACAGGTGGGCCTATGGCTACACCTTC

J: TRBJ1-2
size: .
V: TRBV11-2
D: TRBD1
CDR3: CASSYGQGNYGYTF
DNA: TGTGCCAGCAGCTACGGACAGGGGAACTATGGCTACACCTTC

J: TRBJ1-4
size: .
V: TRBV19
D: .
CDR3: CASSRRTNEKLFF
DNA: TGTGCCAGTAGCCGGCGCACTAATGAAAAACTGTTTTTT

J: TRBJ1-1
size: few
V: TRBV14
D: .
CDR3: CASSQGRVREAFF
DNA: TGTGCCAGCAGCCAAGGGAGGGTGAGGGAAGCTTTCTTT

J: TRBJ2-7
size: .
V: TRBV5-1
D: .
CDR3: CASSLGTSGEQYF
DNA: TGCGCCAGCAGCTTGGGGACGTCAGGGGAGCAGTACTTC

J: TRBJ2-7
size: .
V: TRBV27
D: .
CDR3: CASSLGRNYEQYF
DNA: TGTGCCAGCAGTTTAGGCAGGAACTACGAGCAGTACTTC

J: TRBJ2-7
size: few
V: TRBV9
D: TRBD1
CDR3: CASSIGTAYEQYF
DNA: TGTGCCAGCAGCATCGGGACAGCCTACGAGCAGTACTTC

J: TRBJ1-1
size: .
V: TRBV28
D: .
CDR3: CASSPLAGHTEAFF
DNA: TGTGCCAGCAGTCCTCTCGCAGGGCACACTGAAGCTTTCTTT

J: TRBJ2-7
size: .
V: TRBV5-5
D: .
CDR3: CASSSTLTGDYEQYF
DNA: TGTGCCAGCAGCTCAACCTTAACAGGAGACTACGAGCAGTACTTC

J: TRBJ2-4
size: .
V: TRBV29-1
D: .
CDR3: CSVWDTKAKNIQYF
DNA: TGCAGCGTTTGGGACACCAAAGCCAAAAACATTCAGTACTTC

J: TRBJ1-5
size: .
V: TRBV6-1
D: .
CDR3: CASSENAQPQHF
DNA: TGTGCCAGCAGTGAAAATGCCCAGCCCCAGCATTTT